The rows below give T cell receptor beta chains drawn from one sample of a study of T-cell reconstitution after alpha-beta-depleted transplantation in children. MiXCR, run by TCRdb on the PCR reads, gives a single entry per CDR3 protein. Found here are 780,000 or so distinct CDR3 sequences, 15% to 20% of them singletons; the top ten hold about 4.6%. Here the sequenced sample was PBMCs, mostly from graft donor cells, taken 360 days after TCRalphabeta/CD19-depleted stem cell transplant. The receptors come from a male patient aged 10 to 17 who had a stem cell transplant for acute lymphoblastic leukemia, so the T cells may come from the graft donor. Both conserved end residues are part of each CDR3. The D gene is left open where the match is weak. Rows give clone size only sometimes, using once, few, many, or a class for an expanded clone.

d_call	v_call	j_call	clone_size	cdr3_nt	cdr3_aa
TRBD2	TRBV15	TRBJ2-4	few	TGTGCCACCAGCAGAGTAAGGCGGGAGGGGAAAAACATTCAGTACTTC	CATSRVRREGKNIQYF
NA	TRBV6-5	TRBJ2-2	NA	TGTGCCAGCAGTTCCCCTACTAGGGGCACCGGGGAGCTGTTTTTT	CASSSPTRGTGELFF
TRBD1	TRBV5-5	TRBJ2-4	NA	TGTGCCAGCAGCTTCCAGGACAGGGGGAACCTAGCCAAAAACATTCAGTACTTC	CASSFQDRGNLAKNIQYF
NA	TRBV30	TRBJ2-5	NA	TGTGCCTGGAGTGTGTTCGTAACGGGGAAGACCCAGTACTTC	CAWSVFVTGKTQYF
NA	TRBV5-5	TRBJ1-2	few	TGTGCCAGCAGCTTGCGGACAGCAGGGAATGGCTACACCTTC	CASSLRTAGNGYTF
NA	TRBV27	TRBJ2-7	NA	TGTGCCAGCAGTCCAAATCCCGGGCCCTCCTACGAGCAGTACTTC	CASSPNPGPSYEQYF
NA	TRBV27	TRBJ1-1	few	TGTGCCAGCAGTTTATCGGTTTTGAGGACTGAAGCTTTCTTT	CASSLSVLRTEAFF
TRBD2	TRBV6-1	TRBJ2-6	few	TGTGCCAGCAGAGGACTAGCGGGGAACTCTGGGGCCAACGTCCTGACTTTC	CASRGLAGNSGANVLTF
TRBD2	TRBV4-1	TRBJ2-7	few	TGCGCCAGCAGCCAAGATCTGAGGGAGGGGTCCTACGAGCAGTACTTC	CASSQDLREGSYEQYF
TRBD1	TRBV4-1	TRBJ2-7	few	TGCGCCAGCAGCCTAAACGGCCCAGGGGGCCTTCAGGAGCAGTACTTC	CASSLNGPGGLQEQYF
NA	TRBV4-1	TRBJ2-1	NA	TGCGCCAGCAGCCAAGAGGCCTCAACCCCGGGTGAGCAGTTCTTC	CASSQEASTPGEQFF
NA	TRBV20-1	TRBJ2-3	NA	TGCAGTCGCCTCGGAGATACGCAGTATTTT	CSRLGDTQYF
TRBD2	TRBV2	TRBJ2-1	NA	TGTGCCAGCATTTATAGCGGGGGGACCTACAATGAGCAGTTCTTC	CASIYSGGTYNEQFF
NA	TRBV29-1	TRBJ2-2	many	TGCAGCGTAGTCCATGGACCAAACACCGGGGAGCTGTTTTTT	CSVVHGPNTGELFF
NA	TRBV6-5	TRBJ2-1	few	TGTGCCAGCAGTTACACGGGGACGTACGGGGACAATGAGCAGTTCTTC	CASSYTGTYGDNEQFF
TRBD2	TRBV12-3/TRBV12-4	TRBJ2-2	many	TGTGCCAGCCCATGGGGACTAGCGGGGAACACCGGGGAGCTGTTTTTT	CASPWGLAGNTGELFF
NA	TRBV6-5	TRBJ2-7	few	TGTGCCAGCAGTTCGCCCGAGGGACGTCCGAGAGAGCAGTACTTC	CASSSPEGRPREQYF
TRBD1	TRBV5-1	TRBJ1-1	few	TGCGCCAGCAGCTTGGACAGGGGGCGAGCCGAAGCTTTCTTT	CASSLDRGRAEAFF
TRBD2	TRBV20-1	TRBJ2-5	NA	TGCAGTGCTAGATCCCTAGCGGTATCGGAGACCCAGTACTTC	CSARSLAVSETQYF
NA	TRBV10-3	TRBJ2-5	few	TGTGCCATCGCATCGGCAGTCCAAGAGACCCAGTACTTC	CAIASAVQETQYF
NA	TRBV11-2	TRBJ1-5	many	TGTGCCAGCAGCGTCGGACCTAATCAGCCCCAGCATTTT	CASSVGPNQPQHF
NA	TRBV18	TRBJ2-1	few	TGTGCCAGCTCACCACCGGCAGAAAATGAGCAGTTCTTC	CASSPPAENEQFF
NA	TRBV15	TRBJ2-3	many	TGTGCCACCAGCAGAGATGTCCCAGATACGCAGTATTTT	CATSRDVPDTQYF
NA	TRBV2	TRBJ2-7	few	TGTGCCAGCAGCACAGAGGGCCTTCGGGAGCAGTACTTC	CASSTEGLREQYF
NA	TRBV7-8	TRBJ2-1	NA	TGTGCCAGCAGCTTAGTGGACCAAGGTAATGAGCAGTTCTTC	CASSLVDQGNEQFF
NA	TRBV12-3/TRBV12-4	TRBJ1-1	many	TGTGCCAGCGATATGATAGGTCCCGGGGACACTGAAGCTTTCTTT	CASDMIGPGDTEAFF
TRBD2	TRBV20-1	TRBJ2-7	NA	TGCTGTGCTAGAGATCTGGCGGGAGCCCTTACCTACGAGCAGTACTTC	CCARDLAGALTYEQYF
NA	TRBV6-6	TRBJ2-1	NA	TGTGCCAGCAGTTACAGTAGAAACCAGTTCTTC	CASSYSRNQFF
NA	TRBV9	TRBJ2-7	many	TGTGCCAGCAGCGTAGAGGGGACCCAGAGATACGAGCAGTACTTC	CASSVEGTQRYEQYF
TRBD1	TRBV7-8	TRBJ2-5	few	TGTGCCAGCAGCCCTAGGGACAGGGGGCGAGAGACCCAGTACTTC	CASSPRDRGRETQYF
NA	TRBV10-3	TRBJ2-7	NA	TGTGCCATCAGGGACCTGAACTACGAGCAGTACTTC	CAIRDLNYEQYF
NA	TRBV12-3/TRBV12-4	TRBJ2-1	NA	TGTGCCAGCAGTTCTTGGGATGGGCAGTTCTTC	CASSSWDGQFF
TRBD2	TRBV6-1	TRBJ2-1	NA	TGTGCCAGCCTCGCTAGCGGGAGGAGGCACAATGAGCAGTTCTTC	CASLASGRRHNEQFF
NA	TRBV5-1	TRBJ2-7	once	TGCGCCAGCAACAGGACATCGAGAGACCGGCGCTCCTACGAGCAGTACTTC	CASNRTSRDRRSYEQYF
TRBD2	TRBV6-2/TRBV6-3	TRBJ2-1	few	TGTGCCAGCAGTTACTCGACAGGACTAGCGGCAAGAAGCTCCTACAATGAGCAGTTCTTC	CASSYSTGLAARSSYNEQFF
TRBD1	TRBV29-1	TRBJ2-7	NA	TGCAGCGTTGTTCCGGACAGGGTCTCCTACGAGCAGTACTTC	CSVVPDRVSYEQYF
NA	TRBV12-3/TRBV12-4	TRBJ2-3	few	TGTGCCAGCAACCGGGCTGGGACAGATACGCAGTATTTT	CASNRAGTDTQYF
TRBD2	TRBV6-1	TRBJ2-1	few	TGTGCCAGCAGTCTAGGACTAGCGGGAGCCGGCAATGAGCAGTTCTTC	CASSLGLAGAGNEQFF
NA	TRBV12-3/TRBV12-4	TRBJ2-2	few	TGTGCCAGCAGTTTGCGGGGAGTGGCCGCCGGGGAGCTGTTTTTT	CASSLRGVAAGELFF
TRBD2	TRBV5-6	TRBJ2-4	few	TGTGCCAGCAGCTCGGCCGGGACTAGCAGGAACATTCAGTACTTC	CASSSAGTSRNIQYF
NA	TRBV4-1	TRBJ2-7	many	TGCGCCAGCAGCCAAGATCGGTGGGGGGTCTCCTACGAGCAGTACTTC	CASSQDRWGVSYEQYF
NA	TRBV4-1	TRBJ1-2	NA	TGCGCCAGCAGCCAAGACTCCTTGGTGAATGGCTACACCTTC	CASSQDSLVNGYTF
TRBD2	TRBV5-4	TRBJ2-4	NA	TGTGCCAGCAGCTCTGCCGGGACTAGCGGGATACTAGCCAAAAACATTCAGTACTTC	CASSSAGTSGILAKNIQYF
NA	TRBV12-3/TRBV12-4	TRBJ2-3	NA	TGTGCCAGCAGTCCGCCTCTCAGCGGCACCACAGATACGCAGTATTTT	CASSPPLSGTTDTQYF
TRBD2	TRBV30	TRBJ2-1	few	TGTGCCTGGAGTTGGACTAGCGGGAGAGGTGAGCAGTTCTTC	CAWSWTSGRGEQFF